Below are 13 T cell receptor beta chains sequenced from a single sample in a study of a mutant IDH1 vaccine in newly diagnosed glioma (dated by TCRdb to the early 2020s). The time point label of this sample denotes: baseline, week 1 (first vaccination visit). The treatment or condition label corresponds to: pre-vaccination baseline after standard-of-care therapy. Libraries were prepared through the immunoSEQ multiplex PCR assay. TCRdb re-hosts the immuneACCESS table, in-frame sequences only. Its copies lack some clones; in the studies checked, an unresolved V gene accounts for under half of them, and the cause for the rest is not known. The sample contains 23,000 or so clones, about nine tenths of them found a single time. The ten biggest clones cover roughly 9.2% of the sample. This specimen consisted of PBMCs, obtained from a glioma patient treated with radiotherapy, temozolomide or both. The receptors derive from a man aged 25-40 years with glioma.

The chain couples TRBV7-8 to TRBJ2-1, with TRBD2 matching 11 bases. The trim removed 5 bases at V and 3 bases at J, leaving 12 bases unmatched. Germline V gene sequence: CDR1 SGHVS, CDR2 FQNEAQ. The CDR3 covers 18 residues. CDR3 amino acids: CASSPHLTSGDLYNEQFF. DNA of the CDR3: TGTGCCAGCAGCCCTCATCTGACTAGCGGGGACCTCTACAATGAGCAGTTCTTC.

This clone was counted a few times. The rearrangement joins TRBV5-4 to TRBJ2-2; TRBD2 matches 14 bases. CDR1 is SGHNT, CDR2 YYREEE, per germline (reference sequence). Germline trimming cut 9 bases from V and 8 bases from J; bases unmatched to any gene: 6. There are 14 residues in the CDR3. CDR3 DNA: TGTGCCACCGGACTAGCGGGAGGTCCTGGGGAGCTGTTTTTT. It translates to CATGLAGGPGELFF.

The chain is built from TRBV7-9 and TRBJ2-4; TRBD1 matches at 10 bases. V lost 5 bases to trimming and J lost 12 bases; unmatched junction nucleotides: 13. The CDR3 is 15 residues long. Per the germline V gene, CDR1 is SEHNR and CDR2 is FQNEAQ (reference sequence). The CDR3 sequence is CASSHTGTGDNAQYF. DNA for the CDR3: TGTGCCAGCAGCCATACCGGGACAGGGGATAACGCTCAGTACTTC.

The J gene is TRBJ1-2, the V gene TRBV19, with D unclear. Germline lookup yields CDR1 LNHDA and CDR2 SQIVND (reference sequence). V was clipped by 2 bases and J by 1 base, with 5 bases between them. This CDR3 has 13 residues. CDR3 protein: CASSISLNYGYTF. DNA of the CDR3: TGTGCCAGTAGTATAAGTCTTAACTATGGCTACACCTTC.

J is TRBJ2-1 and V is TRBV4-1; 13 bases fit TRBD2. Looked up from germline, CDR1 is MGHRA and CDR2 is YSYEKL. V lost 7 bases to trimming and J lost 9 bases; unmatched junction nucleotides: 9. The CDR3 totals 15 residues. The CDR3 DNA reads TGCGCCAGCAACCCTGGGACTAGCGGGAAGGGTGAGCAGTTCTTC. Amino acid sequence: CASNPGTSGKGEQFF.

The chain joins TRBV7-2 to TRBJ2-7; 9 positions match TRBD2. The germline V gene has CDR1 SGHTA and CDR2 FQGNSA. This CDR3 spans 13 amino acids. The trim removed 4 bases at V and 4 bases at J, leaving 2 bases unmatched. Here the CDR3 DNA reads TGTGCCAGCAGCTCGACTAGCGGTTACGAGCAGTACTTC. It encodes CASSSTSGYEQYF.

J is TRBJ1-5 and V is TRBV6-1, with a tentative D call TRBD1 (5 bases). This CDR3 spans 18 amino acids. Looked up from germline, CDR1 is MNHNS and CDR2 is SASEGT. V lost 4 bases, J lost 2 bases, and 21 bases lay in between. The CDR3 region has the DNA TGTGCCAGCAGTGGCCAACCGGGGGGAAATAGGGGCAATCAGCCCCAGCATTTT. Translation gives CASSGQPGGNRGNQPQHF.

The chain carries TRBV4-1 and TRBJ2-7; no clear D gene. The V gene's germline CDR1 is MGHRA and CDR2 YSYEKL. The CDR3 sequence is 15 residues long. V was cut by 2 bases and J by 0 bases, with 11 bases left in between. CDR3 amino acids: CASSQMDRGSYEQYF. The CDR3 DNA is TGCGCCAGCAGCCAAATGGACCGAGGCTCCTACGAGCAGTACTTC.

For the CDR3, the DNA is TGTGCCAGCAGCCAAGTCGTACCGACTAGCGGGAGGGCAGATACGCAGTATTTT. This gives the protein CASSQVVPTSGRADTQYF. V gene TRBV4-2 combines with J gene TRBJ2-3; 14 nucleotides agree with TRBD2. The germline CDR1 and CDR2 sequences are LGHNA and YNFKEQ. J was trimmed by 4 bases and V by 1 base; bases with no gene match: 7. The CDR3 is made up of 18 amino acids.

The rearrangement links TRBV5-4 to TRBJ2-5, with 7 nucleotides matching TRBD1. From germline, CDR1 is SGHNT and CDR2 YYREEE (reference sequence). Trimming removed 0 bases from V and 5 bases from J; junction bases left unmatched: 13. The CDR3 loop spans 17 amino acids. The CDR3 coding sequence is TGTGCCAGCAGCTTGGTGGAAGGCAGGGGGATTCTGGAGACCCAGTACTTC. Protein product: CASSLVEGRGILETQYF. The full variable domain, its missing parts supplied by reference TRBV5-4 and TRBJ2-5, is ETGVTQSPTHLIKTRGQQVTLRCSSQSGHNTVSWYQQALGQGPQFIFQYYREEENGRGNFPPRFSGLQFPNYSSELNVNALELDDSALYLCASSLVEGRGILETQYFGPGTRLLVL.

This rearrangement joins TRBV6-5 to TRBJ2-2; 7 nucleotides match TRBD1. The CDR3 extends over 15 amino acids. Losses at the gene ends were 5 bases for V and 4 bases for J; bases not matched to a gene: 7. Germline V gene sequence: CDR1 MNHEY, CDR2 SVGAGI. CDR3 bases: TGTGCCAGCAGTATATTGACAGGGCTCACCGGGGAGCTGTTTTTT. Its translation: CASSILTGLTGELFF.

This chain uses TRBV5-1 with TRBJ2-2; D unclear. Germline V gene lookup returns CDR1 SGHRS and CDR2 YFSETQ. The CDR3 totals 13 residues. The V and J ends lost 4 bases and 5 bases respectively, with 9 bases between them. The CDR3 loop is CASSPKATGELFF. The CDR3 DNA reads TGCGCCAGCAGCCCAAAGGCAACCGGGGAGCTGTTTTTT.

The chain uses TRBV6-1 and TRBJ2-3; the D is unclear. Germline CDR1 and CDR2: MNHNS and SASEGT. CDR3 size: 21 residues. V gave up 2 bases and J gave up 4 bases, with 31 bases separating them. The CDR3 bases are TGTGCCAGCAGTGAATTGGCCTATTCGACCCGCCGGCTCCTTTCCGCAGATACGCAGTATTTT. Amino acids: CASSELAYSTRRLLSADTQYF.